This T cell receptor (beta chain) is drawn from a study of cytomegalovirus exposure and HLA in healthy donors. The CDR3 length is 16 residues. The ends were cut back, 1 base at V and 7 bases at J, with 17 bases in the middle. Germline values: CDR1 LGHNA, CDR2 YNFKEQ. Notes on this clone: Its antigen is as yet unknown.

Primers for the PCR totalled 60 Vbeta and 13 Jbeta. Assay used: immunoSEQ multiplex PCR; TCRdb lists only in-frame clones, some missing. The top ten hold more than 0.9% of the sample, which has about 130,000 clones, roughly 80% seen once. The study, taken as a whole, reports: A few CMV-associated chains were confirmed in vitro to be specific for CMV antigens. Reportedly, a later analysis found an Asian-associated ancestry cluster had fewer N-insertions than the approximately 670-donor mean.

The chain uses TRBV4-2 and TRBJ2-1; TRBD2 is a possible D gene (5 bases). The sequence derives from a boy between 10 and 17 years old in good health and CMV-seronegative. The source material was PBMCs. CDR3 sequence (DNA): TGTGCCAGCAGCCAAGGAGCCGTGGCGGGTTCGAATGAGCAGTTCTTC. Translation gives CASSQGAVAGSNEQFF.